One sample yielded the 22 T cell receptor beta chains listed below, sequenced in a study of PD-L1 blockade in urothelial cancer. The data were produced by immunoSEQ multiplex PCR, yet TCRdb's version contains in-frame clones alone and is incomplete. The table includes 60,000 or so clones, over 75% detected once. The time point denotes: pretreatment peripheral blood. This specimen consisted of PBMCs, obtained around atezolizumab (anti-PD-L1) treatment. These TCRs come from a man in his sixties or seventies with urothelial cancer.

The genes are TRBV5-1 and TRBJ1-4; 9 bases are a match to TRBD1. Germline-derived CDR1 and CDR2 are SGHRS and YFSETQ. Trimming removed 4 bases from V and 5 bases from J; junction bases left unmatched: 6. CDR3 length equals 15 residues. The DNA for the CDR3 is TGCGCCAGCAGCATTGGACAGGGGTACAATGAAAAACTGTTTTTT. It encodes CASSIGQGYNEKLFF.

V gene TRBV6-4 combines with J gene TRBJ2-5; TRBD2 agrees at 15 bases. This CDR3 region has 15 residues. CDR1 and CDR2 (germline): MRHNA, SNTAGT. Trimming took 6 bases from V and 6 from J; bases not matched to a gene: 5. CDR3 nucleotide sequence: TGTGCCAGCAGCGGACTAGCGGGAGGGACGAAGACCCAGTACTTC. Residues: CASSGLAGGTKTQYF.

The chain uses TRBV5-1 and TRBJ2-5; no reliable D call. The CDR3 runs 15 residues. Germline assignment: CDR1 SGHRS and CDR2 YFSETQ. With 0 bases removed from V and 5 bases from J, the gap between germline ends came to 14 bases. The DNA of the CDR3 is TGCGCCAGCAGCTTGGCCGTGCGGAGATCGGAGACCCAGTACTTC. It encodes CASSLAVRRSETQYF.

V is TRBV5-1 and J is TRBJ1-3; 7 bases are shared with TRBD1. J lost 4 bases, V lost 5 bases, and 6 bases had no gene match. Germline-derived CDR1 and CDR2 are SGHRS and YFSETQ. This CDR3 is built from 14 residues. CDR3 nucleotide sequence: TGCGCCAGCAGGGAACAGGGGCTAGGAAACACCATATATTTT. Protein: CASREQGLGNTIYF.

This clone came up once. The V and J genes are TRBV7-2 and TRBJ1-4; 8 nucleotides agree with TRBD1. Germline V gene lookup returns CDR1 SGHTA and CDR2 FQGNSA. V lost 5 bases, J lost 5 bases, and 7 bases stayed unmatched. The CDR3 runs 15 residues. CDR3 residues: CASSTQGALNEKLFF. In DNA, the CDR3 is TGTGCCAGCAGCACCCAGGGGGCACTGAATGAAAAACTGTTTTTT.

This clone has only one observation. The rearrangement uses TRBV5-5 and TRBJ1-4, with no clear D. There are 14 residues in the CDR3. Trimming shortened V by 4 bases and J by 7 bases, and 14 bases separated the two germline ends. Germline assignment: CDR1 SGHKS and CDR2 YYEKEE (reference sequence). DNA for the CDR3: TGTGCCAGCAGCAACCCGGGTTTCGGTGAAAAACTGTTTTTT. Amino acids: CASSNPGFGEKLFF.

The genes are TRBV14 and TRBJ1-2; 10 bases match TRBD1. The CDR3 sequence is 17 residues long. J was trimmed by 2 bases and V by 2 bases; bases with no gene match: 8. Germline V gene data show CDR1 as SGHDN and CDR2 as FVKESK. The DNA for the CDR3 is TGTGCCAGCAGCCAATACCTTGACAGGGGGCGGAACTATGGCTACACCTTC. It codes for CASSQYLDRGRNYGYTF.

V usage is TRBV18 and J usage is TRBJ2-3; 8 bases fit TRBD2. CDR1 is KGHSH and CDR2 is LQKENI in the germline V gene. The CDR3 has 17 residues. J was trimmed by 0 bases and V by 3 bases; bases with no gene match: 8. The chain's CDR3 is CASSPPGTSGSTDTQYF. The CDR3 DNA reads TGTGCCAGCTCACCCCCCGGTACTAGCGGAAGCACAGATACGCAGTATTTT.

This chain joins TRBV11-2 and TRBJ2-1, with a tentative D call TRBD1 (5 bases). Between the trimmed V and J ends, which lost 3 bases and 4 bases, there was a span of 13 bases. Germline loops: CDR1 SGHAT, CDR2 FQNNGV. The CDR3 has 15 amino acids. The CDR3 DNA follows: TGTGCCAGCAGCTTTCTCCAGGGTCCGTACAATGAGCAGTTCTTC. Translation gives CASSFLQGPYNEQFF.

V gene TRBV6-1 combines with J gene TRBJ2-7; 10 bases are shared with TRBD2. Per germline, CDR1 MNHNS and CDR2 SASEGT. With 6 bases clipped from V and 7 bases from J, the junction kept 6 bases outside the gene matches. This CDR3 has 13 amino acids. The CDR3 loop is CASRATSGIEQYF. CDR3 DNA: TGTGCCAGCAGGGCAACTAGCGGGATTGAGCAGTACTTC.

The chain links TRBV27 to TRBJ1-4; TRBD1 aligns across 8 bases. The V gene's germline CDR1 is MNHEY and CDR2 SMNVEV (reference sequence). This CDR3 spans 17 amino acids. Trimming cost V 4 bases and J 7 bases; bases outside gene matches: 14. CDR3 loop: CASSSHLTGGRGEKLFF. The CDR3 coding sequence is TGTGCCAGCAGTTCTCACCTTACAGGGGGTCGGGGTGAAAAACTGTTTTTT.

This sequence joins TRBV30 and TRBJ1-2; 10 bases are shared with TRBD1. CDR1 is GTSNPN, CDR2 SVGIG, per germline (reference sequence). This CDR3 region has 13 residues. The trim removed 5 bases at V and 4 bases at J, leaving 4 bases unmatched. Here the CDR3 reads CAWGQGGAYGYTF. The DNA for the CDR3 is TGTGCCTGGGGACAGGGGGGGGCCTATGGCTACACCTTC.

This CDR3 is CASSSVEERLYNEQFF. The CDR3, as DNA: TGTGCCAGCAGCTCCGTTGAAGAGCGTCTCTACAATGAGCAGTTCTTC. The chain employs TRBV7-6 and TRBJ2-1, with D unresolved. With 4 bases removed from V and 3 bases from J, the gap between germline ends came to 16 bases. Germline assignment: CDR1 SGHVS and CDR2 FNYEAQ. The CDR3 loop spans 16 amino acids.

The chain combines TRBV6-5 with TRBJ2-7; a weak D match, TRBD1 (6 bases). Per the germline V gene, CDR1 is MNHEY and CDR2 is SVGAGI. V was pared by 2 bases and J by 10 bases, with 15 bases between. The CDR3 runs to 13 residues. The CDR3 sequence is CASSYQKNRAQYF. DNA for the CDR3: TGTGCCAGCAGTTACCAAAAGAACAGGGCCCAGTACTTC.

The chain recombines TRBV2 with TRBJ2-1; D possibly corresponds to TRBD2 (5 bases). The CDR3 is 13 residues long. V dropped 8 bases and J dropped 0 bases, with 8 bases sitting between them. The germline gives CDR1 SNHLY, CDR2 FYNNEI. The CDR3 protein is CASGESSYNEQFF. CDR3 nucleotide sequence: TGTGCCAGCGGGGAGAGCTCCTACAATGAGCAGTTCTTC. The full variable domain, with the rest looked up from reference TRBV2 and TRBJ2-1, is EPEVTQTPSHQVTQMGQEVILRCVPISNHLYFYWYRQILGQKVEFLVSFYNNEISEKSEIFDDQFSVERPDGSNFTLKIRSTKLEDSAMYFCASGESSYNEQFFGPGTRLTVL.

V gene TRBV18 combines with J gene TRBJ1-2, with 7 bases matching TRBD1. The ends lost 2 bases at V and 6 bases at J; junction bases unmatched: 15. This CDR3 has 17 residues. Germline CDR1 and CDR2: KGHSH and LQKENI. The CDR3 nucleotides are TGTGCCAGCTCACCAGAACAGGGGAGAACGCGGTTGAATGGCTACACCTTC. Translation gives CASSPEQGRTRLNGYTF.

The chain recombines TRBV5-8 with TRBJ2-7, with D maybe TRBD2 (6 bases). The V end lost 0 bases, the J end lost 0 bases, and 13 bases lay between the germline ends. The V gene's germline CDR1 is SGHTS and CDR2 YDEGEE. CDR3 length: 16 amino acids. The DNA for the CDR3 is TGTGCCAGCAGCTTGGGGAGGGTAATCTCCTCCTACGAGCAGTACTTC. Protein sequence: CASSLGRVISSYEQYF.

CDR3: CASSPPQTKVKNIQYF. The CDR3 coding sequence is TGTGCCAGCAGCCCTCCTCAGACTAAAGTAAAAAACATTCAGTACTTC. The chain is built from TRBV5-4 and TRBJ2-4, with TRBD2 as a possible D gene (5 bases). The CDR3 is 16 residues long. Trimming stripped 4 bases from V and 4 bases from J, with 18 bases between. Germline V gene lookup returns CDR1 SGHNT and CDR2 YYREEE (reference sequence).

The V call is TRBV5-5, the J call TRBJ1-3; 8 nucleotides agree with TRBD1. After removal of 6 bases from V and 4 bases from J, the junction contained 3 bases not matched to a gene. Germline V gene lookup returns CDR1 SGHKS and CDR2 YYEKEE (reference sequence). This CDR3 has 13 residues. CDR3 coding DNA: TGTGCCAGCACCACAGGGGGAGGAAACACCATATATTTT. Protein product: CASTTGGGNTIYF. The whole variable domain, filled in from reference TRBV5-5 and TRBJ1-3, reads DAGVTQSPTHLIKTRGQQVTLRCSPISGHKSVSWYQQVLGQGPQFIFQYYEKEERGRGNFPDRFSARQFPNYSSELNVNALLLGDSALYLCASTTGGGNTIYFGEGSWLTVV.

In nucleotides, the CDR3 is TGTGCCAGCAGCTTAGGACAGGGCCGAACCTACGAGCAGTACTTC. Translating gives CASSLGQGRTYEQYF. V usage is TRBV11-2 and J usage is TRBJ2-7, with 7 bases matching TRBD1. This CDR3 comprises 15 residues. V trimming: 1 base; J trimming: 2 bases; junction bases outside the gene matches: 5. Germline-derived CDR1 and CDR2 are SGHAT and FQNNGV.

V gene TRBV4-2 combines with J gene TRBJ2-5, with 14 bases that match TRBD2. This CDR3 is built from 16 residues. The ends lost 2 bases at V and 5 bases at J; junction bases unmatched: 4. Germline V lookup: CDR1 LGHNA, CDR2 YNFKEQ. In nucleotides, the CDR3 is TGTGCCAGCAGCCAACCCCGGACTAGCGGGAGGGAGACCCAGTACTTC. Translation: CASSQPRTSGRETQYF.

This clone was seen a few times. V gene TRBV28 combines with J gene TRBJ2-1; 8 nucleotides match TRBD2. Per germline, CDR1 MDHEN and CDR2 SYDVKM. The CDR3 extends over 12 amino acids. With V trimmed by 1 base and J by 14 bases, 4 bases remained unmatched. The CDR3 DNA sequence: TGTGCCAGCAGTTTATCTGGTAGCGGGGAGTTCTTC. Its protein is CASSLSGSGEFF. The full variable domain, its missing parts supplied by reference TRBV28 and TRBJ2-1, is DVKVTQSSRYLVKRTGEKVFLECVQDMDHENMFWYRQDPGLGLRLIYFSYDVKMKEKGDIPEGYSVSREKKERFSLILESASTNQTSMYLCASSLSGSGEFFGPGTRLTVL.